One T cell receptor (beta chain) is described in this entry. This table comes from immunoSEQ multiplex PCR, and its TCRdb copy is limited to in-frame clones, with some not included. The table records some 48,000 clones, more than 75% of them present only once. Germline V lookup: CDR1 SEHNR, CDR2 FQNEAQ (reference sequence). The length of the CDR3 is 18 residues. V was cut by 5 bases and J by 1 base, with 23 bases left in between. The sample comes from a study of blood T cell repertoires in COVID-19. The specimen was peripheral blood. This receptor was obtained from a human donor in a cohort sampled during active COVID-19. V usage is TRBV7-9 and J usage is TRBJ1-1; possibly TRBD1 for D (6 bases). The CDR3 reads CASSPNNRERRRNTEAFF. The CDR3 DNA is TGTGCCAGCAGCCCAAACAACAGGGAAAGGAGACGGAACACTGAAGCTTTCTTT.